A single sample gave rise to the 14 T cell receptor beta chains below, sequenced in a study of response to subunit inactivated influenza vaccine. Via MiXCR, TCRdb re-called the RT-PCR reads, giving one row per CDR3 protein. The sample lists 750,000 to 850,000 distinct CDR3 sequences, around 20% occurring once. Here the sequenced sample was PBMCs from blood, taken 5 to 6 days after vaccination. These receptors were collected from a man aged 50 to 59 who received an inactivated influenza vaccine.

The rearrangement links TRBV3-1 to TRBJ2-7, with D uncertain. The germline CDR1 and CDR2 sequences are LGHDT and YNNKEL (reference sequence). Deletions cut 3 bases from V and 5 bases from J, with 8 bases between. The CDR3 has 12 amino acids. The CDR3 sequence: CASSHQDDEQYF. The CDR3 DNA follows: TGTGCCAGCAGCCACCAGGACGACGAGCAGTACTTC.

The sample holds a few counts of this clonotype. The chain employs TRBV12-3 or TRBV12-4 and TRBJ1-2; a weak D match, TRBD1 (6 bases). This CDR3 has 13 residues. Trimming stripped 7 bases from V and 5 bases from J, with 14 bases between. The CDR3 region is CASTKGGAYGYTF. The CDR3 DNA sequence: TGTGCCAGCACCAAGGGGGGCGCGTATGGCTACACCTTC.

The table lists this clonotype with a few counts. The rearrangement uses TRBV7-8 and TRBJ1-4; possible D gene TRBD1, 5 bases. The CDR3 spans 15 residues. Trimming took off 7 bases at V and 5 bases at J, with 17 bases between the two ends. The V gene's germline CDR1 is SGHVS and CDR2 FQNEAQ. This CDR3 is CASTPQRAGNEKLFF. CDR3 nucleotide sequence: TGTGCCAGCACCCCTCAAAGGGCAGGGAATGAAAAACTGTTTTTT.

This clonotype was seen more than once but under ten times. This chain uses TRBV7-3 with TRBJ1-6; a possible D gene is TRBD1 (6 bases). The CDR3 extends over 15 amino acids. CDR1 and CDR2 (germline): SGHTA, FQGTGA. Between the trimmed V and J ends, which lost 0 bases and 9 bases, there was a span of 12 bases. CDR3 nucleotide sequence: TGTGCCAGCAGCTTAACGGCAGGGGTTGGTTCACCCCTCCACTTT. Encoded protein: CASSLTAGVGSPLHF.

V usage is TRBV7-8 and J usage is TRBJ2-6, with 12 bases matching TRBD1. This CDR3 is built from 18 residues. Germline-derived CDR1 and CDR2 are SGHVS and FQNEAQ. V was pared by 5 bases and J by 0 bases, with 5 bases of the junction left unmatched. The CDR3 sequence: CASSRGTGGFSGANVLTF. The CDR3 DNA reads TGTGCCAGCAGCCGGGGGACAGGGGGCTTCTCTGGGGCCAACGTCCTGACTTTC.

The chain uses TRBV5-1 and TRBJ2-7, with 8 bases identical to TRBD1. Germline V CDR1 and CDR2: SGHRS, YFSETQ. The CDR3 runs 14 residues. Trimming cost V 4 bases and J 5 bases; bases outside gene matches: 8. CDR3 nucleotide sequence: TGCGCCAGCAGCGTGGGACAGGTCTTTGACGAGCAGTACTTC. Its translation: CASSVGQVFDEQYF. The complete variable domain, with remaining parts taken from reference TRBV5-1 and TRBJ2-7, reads KAGVTQTPRYLIKTRGQQVTLSCSPISGHRSVSWYQQTPGQGLQFLFEYFSETQRNKGNFPGRFSGRQFSNSRSEMNVSTLELGDSALYLCASSVGQVFDEQYFGPGTRLTVT.

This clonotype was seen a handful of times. The CDR3 loop reads CASSLEGKMPQHF. The CDR3, as DNA: TGTGCCAGCAGCTTAGAAGGGAAAATGCCCCAGCATTTT. The rearrangement uses TRBV7-9 and TRBJ1-5; D gene unclear. The length of the CDR3 is 13 residues. V lost 1 base and J lost 9, with 10 bases in between. CDR1 SEHNR and CDR2 FQNEAQ come from the germline V gene (reference sequence).

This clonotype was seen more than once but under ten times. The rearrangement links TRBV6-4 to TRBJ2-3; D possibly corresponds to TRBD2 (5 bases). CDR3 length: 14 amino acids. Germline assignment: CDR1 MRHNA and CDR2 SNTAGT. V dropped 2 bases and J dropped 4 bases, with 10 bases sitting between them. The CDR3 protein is CASSDGLAADTQYF. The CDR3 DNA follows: TGTGCCAGCAGTGACGGGCTAGCAGCAGATACGCAGTATTTT.

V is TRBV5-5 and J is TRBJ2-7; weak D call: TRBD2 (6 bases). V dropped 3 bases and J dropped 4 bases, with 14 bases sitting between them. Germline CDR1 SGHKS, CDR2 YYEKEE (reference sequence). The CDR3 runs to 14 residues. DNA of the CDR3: TGTGCCAGCAGCTCGCCGGGGGTCGTATACGAGCAGTACTTC. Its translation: CASSSPGVVYEQYF.

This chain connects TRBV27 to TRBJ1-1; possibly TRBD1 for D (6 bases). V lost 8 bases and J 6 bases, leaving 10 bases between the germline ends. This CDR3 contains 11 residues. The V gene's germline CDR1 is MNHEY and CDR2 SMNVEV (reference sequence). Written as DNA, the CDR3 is TGTGCCAGCGGGGGCAGGGCTGAAGCTTTCTTT. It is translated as CASGGRAEAFF.

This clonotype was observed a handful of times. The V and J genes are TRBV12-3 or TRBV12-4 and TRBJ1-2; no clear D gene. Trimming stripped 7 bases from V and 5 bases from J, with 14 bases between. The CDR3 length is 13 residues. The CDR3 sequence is CASTRAPNYGYTF. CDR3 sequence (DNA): TGTGCCAGCACTCGGGCCCCGAATTATGGCTACACCTTC.

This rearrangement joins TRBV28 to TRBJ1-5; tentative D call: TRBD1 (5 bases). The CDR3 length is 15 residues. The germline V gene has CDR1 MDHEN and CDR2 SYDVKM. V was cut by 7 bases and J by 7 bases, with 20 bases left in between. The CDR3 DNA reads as TGTGCCAGCACCGCTGCGGGGACCCCTTCCCAGCCCCAGCATTTT. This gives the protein CASTAAGTPSQPQHF.

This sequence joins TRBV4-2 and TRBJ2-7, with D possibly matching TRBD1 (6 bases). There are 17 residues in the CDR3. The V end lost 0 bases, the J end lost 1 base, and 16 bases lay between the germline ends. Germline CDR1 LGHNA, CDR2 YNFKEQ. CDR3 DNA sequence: TGTGCCAGCAGCCAAGATCTGTCGGGCAGGGGATCCTACGAGCAGTACTTC. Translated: CASSQDLSGRGSYEQYF.

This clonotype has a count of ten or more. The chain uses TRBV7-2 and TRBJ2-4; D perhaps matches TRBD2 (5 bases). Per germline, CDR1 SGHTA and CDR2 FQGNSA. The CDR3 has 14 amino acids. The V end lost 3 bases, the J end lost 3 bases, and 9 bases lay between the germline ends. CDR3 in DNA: TGTGCCAGCAGCTTCACTAGTGGCAAAAACATTCAGTACTTC. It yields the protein CASSFTSGKNIQYF.